The clone carrying this T cell receptor beta chain was seen a few times. Its antigen is as yet unknown. cDNA reverse transcribed from extracted RNA served as the sequencing template. The table came from immunoSEQ multiplex PCR; TCRdb's copy has only in-frame clones and leaves some out. This sample has some 200,000 clones, with roughly three fifths found just once. The V end was cut by 0 bases, the J end by 12 bases, with 9 bases between. Germline CDR1 reads SGHRS; CDR2 reads YFSETQ. The CDR3 loop spans 12 amino acids. The sample's treatment: oral pan-JAK inhibitor, 5-10 mg twice daily. This record comes from a study of CD8+ T cells in alopecia areata. Findings of the study overall: The study found tofacitinib significantly decreased scalp clonality and expanded CD8+ clones among the top 100. Sequencing of scalp samples also captures resident alphabeta T cells of normal skin.

This sequence joins TRBV5-1 and TRBJ1-4; no definite D call. The source of this sequence is a human donor with alopecia areata. The material sequenced was CD8+ T cells sorted from blood, taken at week 24, from a patient treated with tofacitinib. This CDR3 reads CASSLAGRELFF. CDR3 sequence (DNA): TGCGCCAGCAGCTTGGCCGGGAGGGAACTGTTTTTT.